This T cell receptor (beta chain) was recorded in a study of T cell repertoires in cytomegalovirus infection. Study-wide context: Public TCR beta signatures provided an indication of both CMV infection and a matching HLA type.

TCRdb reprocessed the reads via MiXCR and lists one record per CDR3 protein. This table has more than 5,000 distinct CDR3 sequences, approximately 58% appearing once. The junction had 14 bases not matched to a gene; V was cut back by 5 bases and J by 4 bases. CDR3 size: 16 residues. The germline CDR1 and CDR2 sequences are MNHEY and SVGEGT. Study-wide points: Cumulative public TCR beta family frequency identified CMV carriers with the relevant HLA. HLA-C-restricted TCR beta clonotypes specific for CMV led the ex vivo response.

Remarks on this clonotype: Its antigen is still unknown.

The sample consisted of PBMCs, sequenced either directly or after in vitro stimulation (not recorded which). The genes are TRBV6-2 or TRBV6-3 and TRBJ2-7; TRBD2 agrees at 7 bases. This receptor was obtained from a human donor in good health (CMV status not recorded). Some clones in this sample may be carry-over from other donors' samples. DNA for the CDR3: TGTGCCAGCAGTCCTCCGGCGGGGGTATACCCTTACGAGCAGTACTTC. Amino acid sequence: CASSPPAGVYPYEQYF.